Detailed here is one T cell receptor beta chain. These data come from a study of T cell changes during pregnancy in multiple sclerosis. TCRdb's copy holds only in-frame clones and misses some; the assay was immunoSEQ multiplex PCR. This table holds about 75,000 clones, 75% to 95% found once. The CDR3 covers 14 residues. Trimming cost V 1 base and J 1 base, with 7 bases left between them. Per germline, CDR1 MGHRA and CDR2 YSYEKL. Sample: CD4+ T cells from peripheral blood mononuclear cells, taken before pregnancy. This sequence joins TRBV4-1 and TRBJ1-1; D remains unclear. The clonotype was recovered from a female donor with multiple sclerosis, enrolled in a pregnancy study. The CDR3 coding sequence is TGCGCCAGCAGCCAAGCCAACAAGAACACTGAAGCTTTCTTT. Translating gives CASSQANKNTEAFF.